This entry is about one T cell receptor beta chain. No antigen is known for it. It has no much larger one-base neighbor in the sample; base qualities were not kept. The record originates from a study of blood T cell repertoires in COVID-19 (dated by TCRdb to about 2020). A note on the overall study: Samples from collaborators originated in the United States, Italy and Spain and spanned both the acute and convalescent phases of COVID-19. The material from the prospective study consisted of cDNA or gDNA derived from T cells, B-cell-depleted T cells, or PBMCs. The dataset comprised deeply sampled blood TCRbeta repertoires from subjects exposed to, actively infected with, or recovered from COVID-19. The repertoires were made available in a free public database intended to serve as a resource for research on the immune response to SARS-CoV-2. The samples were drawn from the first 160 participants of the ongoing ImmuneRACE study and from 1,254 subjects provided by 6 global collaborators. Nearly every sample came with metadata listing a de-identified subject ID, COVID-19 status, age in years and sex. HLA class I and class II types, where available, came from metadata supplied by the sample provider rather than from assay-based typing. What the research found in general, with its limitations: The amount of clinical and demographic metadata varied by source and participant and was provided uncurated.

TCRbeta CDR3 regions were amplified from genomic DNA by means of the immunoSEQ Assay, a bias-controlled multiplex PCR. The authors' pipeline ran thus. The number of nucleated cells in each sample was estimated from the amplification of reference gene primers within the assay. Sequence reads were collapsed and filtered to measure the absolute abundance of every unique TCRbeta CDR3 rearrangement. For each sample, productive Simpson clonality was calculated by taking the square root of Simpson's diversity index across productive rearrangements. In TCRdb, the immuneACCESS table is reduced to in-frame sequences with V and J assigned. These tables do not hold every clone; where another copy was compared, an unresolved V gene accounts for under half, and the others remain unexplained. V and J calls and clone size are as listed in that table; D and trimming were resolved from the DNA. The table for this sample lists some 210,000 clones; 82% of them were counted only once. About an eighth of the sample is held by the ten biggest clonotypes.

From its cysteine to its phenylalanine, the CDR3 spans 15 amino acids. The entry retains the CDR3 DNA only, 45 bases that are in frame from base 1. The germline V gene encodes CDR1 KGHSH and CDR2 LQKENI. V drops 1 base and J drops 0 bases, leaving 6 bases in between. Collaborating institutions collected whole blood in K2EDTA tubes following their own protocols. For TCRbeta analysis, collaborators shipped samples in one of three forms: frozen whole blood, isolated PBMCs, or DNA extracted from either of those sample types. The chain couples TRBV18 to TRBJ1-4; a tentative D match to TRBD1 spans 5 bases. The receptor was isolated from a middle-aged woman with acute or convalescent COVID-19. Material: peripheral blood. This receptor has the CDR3 CASSPRGATNEKLFF. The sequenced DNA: TGTGCCAGCTCACCACGGGGGGCAACTAATGAAAAACTGTTTTTT.